Described below is a single TCR beta chain sequence and its context. Only in-frame clones appear in the TCRdb table, and some are missing; sequencing was by immunoSEQ multiplex PCR. The table has about 120,000 clones, around 80% seen once. The germline gives CDR1 LNHNV, CDR2 YYDKDF (reference sequence). The CDR3 sequence is 15 residues long. J lost 2 bases, V lost 0 bases, and 4 bases had no gene match. These data belong to a study of blood T cell repertoires in COVID-19. Study in general: T cells, B-cell-depleted T cells, or PBMCs provided the cDNA or gDNA that served as material.

The J gene is TRBJ2-7, the V gene TRBV15; 7 positions match TRBD1. The sample taken for sequencing was peripheral blood. The receptor was isolated from a woman aged 50 to 60 with acute or convalescent COVID-19. The CDR3 loop is CATSREVDRPYEQYF. The CDR3 nucleotides read TGTGCCACCAGCAGAGAAGTGGACAGGCCCTACGAGCAGTACTTC. Variable domain in full (rest from reference TRBV15 and TRBJ2-7): DAMVIQNPRYQVTQFGKPVTLSCSQTLNHNVMYWYQQKSSQAPKLLFHYYDKDFNNEADTPDNFQSRRPNTSFCFLDIRSPGLGDTAMYLCATSREVDRPYEQYFGPGTRLTVT.